This TCR beta chain stems from a study of blood T cell repertoires in COVID-19. Study details: From T cells, B-cell-depleted T cells, or PBMCs came the material, which was cDNA or gDNA.

The germline gives CDR1 MNHEY, CDR2 SVGAGI. There are 13 residues in the CDR3. Trimming pared 4 bases from V and 9 bases from J, leaving 15 bases between. The cohort comprised adults aged 18 to 89 years residing in about two dozen US areas. TCRdb keeps only in-frame clones here, not all; method: immunoSEQ multiplex PCR. The sample records 150,000 to 200,000 clones, approximately 88% being singletons. This chain uses TRBV6-5 with TRBJ1-1, with D maybe TRBD1 (6 bases). This TCR came from a woman aged 55 to 70 who had recovered from COVID-19. Input material: PBMCs or T cells enriched from blood (not recorded which). The chain's CDR3 is CASSSTGTSKAFF. The CDR3 DNA is TGTGCCAGCAGTTCTACCGGGACATCCAAAGCTTTCTTT.